A selection of T cell receptor beta chains follows, all from one sample in a study of cytomegalovirus exposure and HLA in healthy donors. Clones were read by immunoSEQ multiplex PCR, and TCRdb kept only the in-frame ones, dropping some. The table has 120,000 or so clones, over 80% seen once. Material: PBMCs. The origin of the receptors is a man aged 45-65 years in good health and CMV-seronegative. Each CDR3 is given with its conserved first and last residue. D genes are given only for firm matches. Clone size is stated in some rows and not others, as once, few, many or a class when expanded.

j_call clone_size d_call v_call cdr3_nt cdr3_aa
TRBJ2-5 NA TRBD2 TRBV7-2 TGTGCCAGCAGTCACGGGGGAGGGCAAGAGACCCAGTACTTC CASSHGGGQETQYF
TRBJ2-4 NA NA TRBV7-9 TGTGCCAGCAGCCCGGTGGGGCCAAACATTCAGTACTTC CASSPVGPNIQYF
TRBJ2-1 NA TRBD2 TRBV7-2 TGTGCCAGCAGCTTAGTTGGCGGGAGGGGGAGCGAGCAGTTCTTC CASSLVGGRGSEQFF
TRBJ2-7 few NA TRBV28 TGTGCCAGCAGCCCACGACAGGTGTCCTCCTACGAGCAGTACTTC CASSPRQVSSYEQYF
TRBJ1-1 NA NA TRBV19 TGTGCCAGTAGTATAGTTTCAGGTGAAGCTTTCTTT CASSIVSGEAFF
TRBJ1-3 NA NA TRBV2 TGTGCCAGCAGTGGCTATAAAACAGGGTATGGAAACACCATATATTTT CASSGYKTGYGNTIYF
TRBJ1-5 NA NA TRBV28 TGTGCCAGCAGTATTCTACTCAATCAGCCCCAGCATTTT CASSILLNQPQHF
TRBJ1-4 once TRBD1 TRBV9 TGTGCCAGCAGCTCGTTGACAGGGGGTGAAAAACTGTTTTTT CASSSLTGGEKLFF
TRBJ2-3 NA NA TRBV4-2 TGTGCCAGCAGCCAAGATTCGGGTCTCCGGGGCACAGATACGCAGTATTTT CASSQDSGLRGTDTQYF
TRBJ2-3 NA TRBD2 TRBV5-1 TGCGCCAGCAGCTTGGGGGCGGGGGTACCTGGACCAGATACGCAGTATTTT CASSLGAGVPGPDTQYF
TRBJ2-2 NA TRBD2 TRBV5-8 TGTGCCAGCAGCGCACTAGCGGGGGGATACACCGGGGAGCTGTTTTTT CASSALAGGYTGELFF
TRBJ1-5 NA TRBD1 TRBV28 TGTGCCAGCAGCCCGGGACAGGAAAGCAATCAGCCCCAGCATTTT CASSPGQESNQPQHF
TRBJ1-1 NA TRBD1 TRBV7-9 TGTGCCAGCAGCCGTCTTCAGGGGGCGAAGACTGAAGCTTTCTTT CASSRLQGAKTEAFF
TRBJ2-7 once NA TRBV28 TGTGCCAGCAGGCCGCAACCGGGAGACTCCTACGAGCAGTACTTC CASRPQPGDSYEQYF
TRBJ2-5 NA NA TRBV29-1 TGCAGCGTGGGGGCTTCAGAGACCCAGTACTTC CSVGASETQYF